This T cell receptor (beta chain) was observed in a study of T-cell reconstitution after alpha-beta-depleted transplantation in children. Germline V gene data show CDR1 as DFQATT and CDR2 as SNEGSKA (reference sequence). The CDR3 loop spans 17 amino acids. Study outcomes and limitations: Diversity of TCRbeta at day 60 was high in some patients, arising from surviving recipient T cells and thymic progenitors. Counts and diversity of T cells one year after transplant came mostly from newly produced T cells.

Unique molecular identifiers were used in preparing the TCRbeta library. TCRdb reanalysed the PCR reads using MiXCR and keeps one entry per CDR3 protein. The sample lists hundreds of thousands of distinct CDR3 sequences; around 13% were seen once. This clonotype occurred a few times. Its antigen is unidentified. With a much larger clone just one base away, this may be a read error. The chain has TRBV20-1 and TRBJ2-3; D gene uncertain. The TCR sequence derives from a girl aged 2 to 9 with congenital amegakaryocytic thrombocytopenia, due to receive a stem cell transplant. This specimen was PBMCs, taken before TCRalphabeta/CD19-depleted stem cell transplant. The CDR3 DNA sequence: TGCTGTGCTAGAGATCGGCAAACTCAAACGGCGGCAGATACGCAGTATTTT. This gives the protein CCARDRQTQTAADTQYF.